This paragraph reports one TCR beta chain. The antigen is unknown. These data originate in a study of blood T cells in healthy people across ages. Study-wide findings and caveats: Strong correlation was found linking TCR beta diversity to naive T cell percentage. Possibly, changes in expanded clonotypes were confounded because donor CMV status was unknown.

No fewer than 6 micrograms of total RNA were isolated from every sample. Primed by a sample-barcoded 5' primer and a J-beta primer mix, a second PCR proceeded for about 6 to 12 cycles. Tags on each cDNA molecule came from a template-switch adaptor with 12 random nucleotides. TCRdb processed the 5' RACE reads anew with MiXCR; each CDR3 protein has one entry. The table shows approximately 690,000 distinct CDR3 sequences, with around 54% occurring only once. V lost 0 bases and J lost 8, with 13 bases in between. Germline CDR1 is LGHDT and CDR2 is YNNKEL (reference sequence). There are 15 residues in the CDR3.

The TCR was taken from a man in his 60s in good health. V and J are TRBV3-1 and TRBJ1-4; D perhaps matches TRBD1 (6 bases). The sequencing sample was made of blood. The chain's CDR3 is CASSQDPQGREKLFF. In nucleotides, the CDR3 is TGTGCCAGCAGCCAAGATCCCCAGGGGAGGGAAAAACTGTTTTTT.